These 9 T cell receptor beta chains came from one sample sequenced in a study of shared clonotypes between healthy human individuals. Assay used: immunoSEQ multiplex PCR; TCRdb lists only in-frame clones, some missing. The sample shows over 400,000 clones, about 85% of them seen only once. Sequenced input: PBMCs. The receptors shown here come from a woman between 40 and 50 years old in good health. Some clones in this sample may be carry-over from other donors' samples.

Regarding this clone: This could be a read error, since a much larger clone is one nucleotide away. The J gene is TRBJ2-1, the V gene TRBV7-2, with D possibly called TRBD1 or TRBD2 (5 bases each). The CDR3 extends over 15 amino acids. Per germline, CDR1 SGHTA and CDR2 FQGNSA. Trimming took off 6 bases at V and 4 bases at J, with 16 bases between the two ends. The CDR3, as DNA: TGTGCCAGCAGGGGGGAGTGCGGAAGGTACAATGAGCAGTTCTTC. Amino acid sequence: CASRGECGRYNEQFF. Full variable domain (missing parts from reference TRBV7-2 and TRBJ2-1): GAGVSQSPSNKVTEKGKDVELRCDPISGHTALYWYRQSLGQGLEFLIYFQGNSAPDKSGLPSDRFSAERTGGSVSTLTIQRTQQEDSAVYLCASRGECGRYNEQFFGPGTRLTVL.

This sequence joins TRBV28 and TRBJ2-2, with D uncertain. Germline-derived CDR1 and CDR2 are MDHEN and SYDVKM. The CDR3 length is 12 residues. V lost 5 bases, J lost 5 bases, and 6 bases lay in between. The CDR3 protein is CASSPVTGELFF. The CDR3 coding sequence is TGTGCCAGCAGTCCCGTAACCGGGGAGCTGTTTTTT. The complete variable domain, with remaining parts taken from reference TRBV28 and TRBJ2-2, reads DVKVTQSSRYLVKRTGEKVFLECVQDMDHENMFWYRQDPGLGLRLIYFSYDVKMKEKGDIPEGYSVSREKKERFSLILESASTNQTSMYLCASSPVTGELFFGEGSRLTVL.

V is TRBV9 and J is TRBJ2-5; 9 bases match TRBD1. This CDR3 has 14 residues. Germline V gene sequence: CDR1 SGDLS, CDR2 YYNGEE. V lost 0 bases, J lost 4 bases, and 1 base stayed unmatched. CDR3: CASSVDRGRETQYF. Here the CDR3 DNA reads TGTGCCAGCAGCGTAGACAGGGGGCGAGAGACCCAGTACTTC.

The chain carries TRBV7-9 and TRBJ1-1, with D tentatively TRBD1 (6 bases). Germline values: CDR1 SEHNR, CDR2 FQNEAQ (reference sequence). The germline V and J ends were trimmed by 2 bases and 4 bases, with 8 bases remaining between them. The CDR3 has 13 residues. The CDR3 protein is CASSLRGGTEAFF. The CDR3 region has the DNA TGTGCCAGCAGCTTAAGGGGGGGCACTGAAGCTTTCTTT.

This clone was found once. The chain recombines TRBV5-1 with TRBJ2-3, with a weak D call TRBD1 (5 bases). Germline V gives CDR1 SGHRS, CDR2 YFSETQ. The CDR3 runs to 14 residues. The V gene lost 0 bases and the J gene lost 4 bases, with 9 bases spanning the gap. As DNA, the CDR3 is TGCGCCAGCAGCTTGGGGGTAGGGGCAGATACGCAGTATTTT. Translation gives CASSLGVGADTQYF. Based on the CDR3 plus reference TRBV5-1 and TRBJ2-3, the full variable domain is KAGVTQTPRYLIKTRGQQVTLSCSPISGHRSVSWYQQTPGQGLQFLFEYFSETQRNKGNFPGRFSGRQFSNSRSEMNVSTLELGDSALYLCASSLGVGADTQYFGPGTRLTVL.

The CDR3 sequence is CASSSPVQGDFYEQYF. The CDR3 region has the DNA TGTGCCAGCAGCTCCCCCGTTCAGGGTGACTTTTACGAGCAGTACTTC. The chain joins TRBV5-6 to TRBJ2-7, with a tentative D call TRBD1 (5 bases). Trimming cost V 3 bases and J 4 bases, with 20 bases left between them. From germline, CDR1 is SGHDT and CDR2 YYEEEE. This CDR3 contains 16 residues. Looking up the rest from reference TRBV5-6 and TRBJ2-7 gives the full variable domain: DAGVTQSPTHLIKTRGQQVTLRCSPKSGHDTVSWYQQALGQGPQFIFQYYEEEERQRGNFPDRFSGHQFPNYSSELNVNALLLGDSALYLCASSSPVQGDFYEQYFGPGTRLTVT.

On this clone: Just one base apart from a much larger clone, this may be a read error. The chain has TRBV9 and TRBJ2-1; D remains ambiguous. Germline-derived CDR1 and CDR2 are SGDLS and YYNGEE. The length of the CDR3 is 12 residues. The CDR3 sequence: CAISVGRSEQFF. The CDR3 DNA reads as TGTGCCATCAGCGTAGGCAGGAGTGAGCAGTTCTTC.

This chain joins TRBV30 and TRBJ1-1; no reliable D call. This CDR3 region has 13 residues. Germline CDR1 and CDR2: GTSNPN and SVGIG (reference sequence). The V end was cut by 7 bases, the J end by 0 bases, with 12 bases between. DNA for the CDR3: TGTGCCTTCTGGTCCAGCGTGAACACTGAAGCTTTCTTT. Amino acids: CAFWSSVNTEAFF.

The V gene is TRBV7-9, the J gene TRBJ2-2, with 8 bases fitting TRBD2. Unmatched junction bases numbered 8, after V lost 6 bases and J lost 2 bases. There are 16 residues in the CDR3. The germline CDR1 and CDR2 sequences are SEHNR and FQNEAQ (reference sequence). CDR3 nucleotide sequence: TGTGCCAGCAGTAGCGGGGCAGGGATTAACACCGGGGAGCTGTTTTTT. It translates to CASSSGAGINTGELFF.